The T cell receptor (beta chain) under discussion was sequenced for a study of T cells in Graves' hyperthyroidism and ophthalmopathy. The wider study: Before any treatment, at initial diagnosis, peripheral blood was collected. Study-level results: Within blood appeared most thyroid clonotypes that had expanded above 0.001.

A roughly 10 ml volume of fresh peripheral blood provided the PBMCs. Amplified TCR beta CDR3 regions derived from RNA transcripts. First-round RT-PCR targeting the TCR CDR3 was performed with the HTBI primer set. MiXCR was run by TCRdb on the multiplex PCR reads, yielding one entry per CDR3 protein. The repertoire holds about 560,000 distinct CDR3 sequences, 16% seen once, with roughly 18% in the top ten. Remarks on this clonotype: The antigen remains undetermined.

Sequencing used blood. The receptor was isolated from a woman between 18 and 29 years old with Graves' hyperthyroidism.

As DNA, the CDR3 is TGTGCCAGTAGTACATCTAGCGGGAGAAACACCGGGGAGCTGTTTTTT. The encoded protein is CASSTSSGRNTGELFF. This chain links TRBV19 with TRBJ2-2, with TRBD2 matching over 10 bases. V trimming: 4 bases; J trimming: 2 bases; junction bases outside the gene matches: 4. The CDR3 runs 16 residues. The V gene's germline CDR1 is LNHDA and CDR2 SQIVND (reference sequence).